These T cell receptor beta chains were read from a single sample in a study of beta chain features in type 1 diabetes. Only in-frame clones appear in the TCRdb table, and some are missing; sequencing was by immunoSEQ multiplex PCR. The sample includes fewer than 250,000 clones, 11% to 15% of them seen just once. The sample consisted of naive CD4+ T cells from blood. The receptors here all came from a woman between 35 and 50 years old in good health. Each CDR3 is given with its conserved first and last residue. A D gene is named only where the DNA matches it firmly. The size of a clone is reported for some rows only, either as once, few or many, or as a class for expanded clones.

J	D	size	V	CDR3	DNA
TRBJ1-1	TRBD1	NA	TRBV9	CASSVHTMDGQGRATEAFF	TGTGCCAGCAGCGTTCATACAATGGACGGACAGGGCCGGGCCACTGAAGCTTTCTTT
TRBJ2-7	TRBD2	NA	TRBV10-3	CAISASGGAVYEQYF	TGTGCCATCAGTGCGAGCGGGGGGGCCGTGTACGAGCAGTACTTC
TRBJ2-7	NA	NA	TRBV18	CASSPGSRGFSYEQYF	TGTGCCAGCTCACCTGGTTCGCGGGGTTTCTCCTACGAGCAGTACTTC
TRBJ2-1	TRBD2	NA	TRBV5-1	CASSSSERGGAEQFF	TGCGCCAGCAGCTCTTCTGAGCGGGGGGGCGCTGAGCAGTTCTTC
TRBJ2-7	TRBD1	NA	TRBV4-1	CASSQPGQGNYEQYF	TGCGCCAGCAGCCAACCGGGACAGGGGAACTACGAGCAGTACTTC
TRBJ1-2	TRBD1	few	TRBV6-1	CASRGQGQGYTF	TGTGCCAGCAGGGGACAGGGTCAAGGCTACACCTTC
TRBJ1-1	NA	few	TRBV6-1	CASSEAPGQEAFF	TGTGCCAGCAGTGAAGCCCCCGGACAGGAAGCTTTCTTT
TRBJ1-1	TRBD1	few	TRBV5-1	CASSFDRGQAEAFF	TGCGCCAGCAGTTTCGACAGGGGGCAGGCTGAAGCTTTCTTT
TRBJ1-2	TRBD1	few	TRBV5-4	CASNPGQGVPFYYGYTF	TGTGCCAGCAATCCGGGACAGGGAGTTCCCTTCTACTATGGCTACACCTTC
TRBJ1-1	TRBD1	few	TRBV29-1	CSARITGGNTEAFF	TGCAGCGCCAGAATAACAGGGGGGAACACTGAAGCTTTCTTT
TRBJ2-1	NA	few	TRBV19	CASVEGPSRYNEQFF	TGTGCCAGCGTGGAGGGGCCGTCCCGCTACAATGAGCAGTTCTTC
TRBJ1-1	TRBD1	few	TRBV6-4	CASSPSGGTEAFF	TGTGCCAGCAGCCCGTCAGGGGGCACTGAAGCTTTCTTT
TRBJ2-7	NA	few	TRBV19	CASSADYEQYF	TGTGCCAGTAGTGCCGACTACGAGCAGTACTTC
TRBJ2-7	TRBD1	few	TRBV14	CASSPQGYEQYF	TGTGCCAGCAGCCCACAGGGGTACGAGCAGTACTTC
TRBJ1-2	NA	NA	TRBV18	CASSPGKRDGYTF	TGTGCCAGCTCTCCAGGAAAACGGGATGGCTACACCTTC
TRBJ1-6	NA	few	TRBV9	CASSQRGRHNSPLHF	TGTGCCAGCAGCCAACGCGGTAGGCATAATTCACCCCTCCACTTT
TRBJ1-1	NA	NA	TRBV20-1	CRGSRNTEAFF	TGCAGGGGGAGTAGGAACACTGAAGCTTTCTTT
TRBJ2-2	NA	NA	TRBV6-1	CASSEPQGTGELFF	TGTGCCAGCAGCGAACCCCAGGGGACCGGGGAGCTGTTTTTT
TRBJ2-7	TRBD2	few	TRBV27	CASSPLLAGSSYEQYF	TGTGCCAGCAGTCCCTTACTAGCGGGGAGCTCCTACGAGCAGTACTTC
TRBJ2-5	NA	few	TRBV5-1	CASSFNSQETQYF	TGCGCCAGCAGCTTTAACAGTCAAGAGACCCAGTACTTC
TRBJ2-3	NA	few	TRBV11-2	CASSRSGSDTQYF	TGTGCCAGCAGCCGGAGCGGGTCAGATACGCAGTATTTT
TRBJ1-2	TRBD1	few	TRBV4-1	CASSQDDRGYYGYTF	TGCGCCAGCAGCCAAGACGACAGGGGCTACTATGGCTACACCTTC
TRBJ2-1	TRBD2	NA	TRBV5-4	CASTGTSGGNEQFF	TGTGCCAGCACCGGGACTAGCGGGGGCAATGAGCAGTTCTTC
TRBJ1-2	NA	NA	TRBV27	CASSLSGGVEAIYTF	TGTGCCAGCAGTTTATCTGGCGGAGTGGAGGCTATCTACACCTTC
TRBJ2-3	NA	NA	TRBV18	CASSPPHGENTDTQYF	TGTGCCAGCTCACCACCCCACGGGGAGAACACAGATACGCAGTATTTT
TRBJ2-2	TRBD2	few	TRBV19	CASSISPGPAGRTGELFF	TGTGCCAGTAGTATTAGCCCCGGTCCAGCGGGAAGGACCGGGGAGCTGTTTTTT
TRBJ2-1	NA	few	TRBV4-1	CASRGLAPYNEQFF	TGCGCCAGCAGAGGGCTAGCTCCCTACAATGAGCAGTTCTTC
TRBJ1-1	NA	NA	TRBV5-1	CASSPLGPAGNTEAFF	TGCGCCAGCAGCCCCCTAGGTCCAGCCGGTAACACTGAAGCTTTCTTT
TRBJ2-7	NA	NA	TRBV5-1	CASSSRGQGFDEQYF	TGCGCCAGCAGCTCCCGCGGGCAGGGGTTCGACGAGCAGTACTTC
TRBJ2-3	TRBD1	NA	TRBV18	CASSQGQGGSTDTQYF	TGTGCCAGCTCGCAAGGACAGGGAGGAAGCACAGATACGCAGTATTTT
TRBJ2-7	NA	NA	TRBV29-1	CSVETGGTGSYEQYF	TGCAGCGTTGAAACGGGGGGGACAGGGTCCTACGAGCAGTACTTC
TRBJ2-1	TRBD2	few	TRBV10-3	CATILTSGGLNEQFF	TGTGCCACCATACTCACTAGCGGGGGTTTGAATGAGCAGTTCTTC
TRBJ2-7	NA	NA	TRBV5-1	CASSVTGPYEQYF	TGCGCCAGCAGCGTAACAGGCCCATACGAGCAGTACTTC
TRBJ1-1	NA	NA	TRBV6-5	CASNQQGLAFF	TGTGCCAGCAATCAACAGGGCCTGGCTTTCTTT
TRBJ2-6	TRBD1	many	TRBV5-4	CASSLGTGAGANVLTF	TGTGCCAGCAGCTTGGGGACAGGGGCTGGGGCCAACGTCCTGACTTTC
TRBJ2-4	NA	few	TRBV5-1	CASRESGQMIQYF	TGCGCCAGCAGGGAAAGTGGACAGATGATTCAGTACTTC
TRBJ2-1	NA	few	TRBV2	CASSPPGPGSSYNEQFF	TGTGCCAGCAGCCCCCCGGGTCCGGGATCCTCCTACAATGAGCAGTTCTTC
TRBJ2-3	NA	few	TRBV5-6	CASSLFFRVGKDTQYF	TGTGCCAGCAGCTTGTTCTTCAGGGTAGGAAAAGATACGCAGTATTTT
TRBJ2-7	TRBD1	NA	TRBV9	CASSVLGQGTEQYF	TGTGCCAGCAGCGTCCTCGGACAGGGAACCGAGCAGTACTTC
TRBJ2-2	NA	few	TRBV10-3	CAISAVQTGSGELFF	TGTGCCATCAGTGCTGTACAGACAGGATCCGGGGAGCTGTTTTTT
TRBJ2-1	TRBD1	NA	TRBV11-2	CASSLRQGGMHEQFF	TGTGCCAGCAGCCTCCGACAGGGGGGTATGCATGAGCAGTTCTTC
TRBJ2-2	TRBD2	NA	TRBV5-4	CASRRTSEGSGELFF	TGTGCCAGCAGACGGACTAGCGAAGGGTCCGGGGAGCTGTTTTTT
TRBJ2-6	NA	few	TRBV7-7	CASSPTPQGASGANVLTF	TGTGCCAGCAGCCCAACACCACAGGGAGCATCTGGGGCCAACGTCCTGACTTTC
TRBJ2-4	TRBD1	NA	TRBV7-9	CASSPGQGTKNIQYF	TGTGCCAGCAGCCCGGGACAGGGAACCAAAAACATTCAGTACTTC
TRBJ1-3	NA	NA	TRBV18	CASSPSVLNSRGNSGNTIYF	TGTGCCAGCTCACCTAGCGTACTCAACTCAAGGGGGAACTCTGGAAACACCATATATTTT
TRBJ1-6	NA	NA	TRBV5-1	CASSTGLPPLHF	TGCGCCAGCAGCACAGGGCTTCCACCCCTCCACTTT
TRBJ1-2	TRBD1	NA	TRBV10-2	CASTPRDRPANGYTF	TGCGCCAGCACTCCAAGGGACAGGCCTGCGAATGGCTACACCTTC
TRBJ2-7	NA	NA	TRBV4-3	CASSQEARNLNEQYF	TGCGCCAGCAGCCAAGAGGCCAGGAATCTGAACGAGCAGTACTTC
TRBJ2-5	NA	NA	TRBV6-5	CASSYSSTGRTETQYF	TGTGCCAGCAGTTACTCTTCGACAGGGAGGACGGAGACCCAGTACTTC
TRBJ2-1	NA	few	TRBV19	CASKPTYYNEQFF	TGTGCCAGTAAACCTACCTACTACAATGAGCAGTTCTTC
TRBJ2-5	TRBD1	NA	TRBV11-3	CASSSGTAQETQYF	TGTGCCAGCAGCTCTGGGACAGCCCAAGAGACCCAGTACTTC
TRBJ2-7	NA	NA	TRBV13	CASSLGFQTGRDEQYF	TGTGCCAGCAGCTTAGGCTTCCAGACAGGACGGGACGAGCAGTACTTC
TRBJ1-1	NA	few	TRBV5-1	CASSLGPRSNTEAFF	TGCGCCAGCAGCTTGGGACCCCGGAGTAACACTGAAGCTTTCTTT
TRBJ2-7	NA	few	TRBV5-1	CASSSADFERYEQYF	TGCGCCAGCAGCTCAGCCGACTTCGAAAGATACGAGCAGTACTTC
TRBJ1-1	TRBD1	NA	TRBV29-1	CSVEVGQAGLEAFF	TGCAGCGTTGAAGTCGGACAGGCGGGACTTGAAGCTTTCTTT
TRBJ2-1	TRBD2	few	TRBV5-5	CASSFGGATYEQFF	TGTGCCAGCAGCTTCGGGGGGGCGACCTATGAGCAGTTCTTC
TRBJ2-5	TRBD1	NA	TRBV2	CASSEALLGQGAETQYF	TGTGCCAGCAGTGAAGCGCTTCTGGGACAGGGGGCAGAGACCCAGTACTTC
TRBJ1-4	NA	NA	TRBV5-1	CASSLASPDEKLFF	TGCGCCAGCAGCTTGGCATCACCAGATGAAAAACTGTTTTTT
TRBJ2-7	NA	NA	TRBV29-1	CSVYNPLSYEQYF	TGCAGCGTTTACAACCCCCTCTCCTACGAGCAGTACTTC